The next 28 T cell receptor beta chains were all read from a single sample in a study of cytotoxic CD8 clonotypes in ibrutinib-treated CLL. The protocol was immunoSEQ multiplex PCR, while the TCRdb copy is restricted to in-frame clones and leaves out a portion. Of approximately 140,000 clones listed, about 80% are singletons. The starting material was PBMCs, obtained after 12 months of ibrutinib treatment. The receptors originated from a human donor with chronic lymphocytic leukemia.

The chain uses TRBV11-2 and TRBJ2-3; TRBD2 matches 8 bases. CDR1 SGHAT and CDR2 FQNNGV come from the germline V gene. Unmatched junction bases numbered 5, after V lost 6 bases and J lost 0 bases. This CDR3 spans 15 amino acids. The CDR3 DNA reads TGTGCCAGCAGGGATAGCGGGATAAGCACAGATACGCAGTATTTT. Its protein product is CASRDSGISTDTQYF.

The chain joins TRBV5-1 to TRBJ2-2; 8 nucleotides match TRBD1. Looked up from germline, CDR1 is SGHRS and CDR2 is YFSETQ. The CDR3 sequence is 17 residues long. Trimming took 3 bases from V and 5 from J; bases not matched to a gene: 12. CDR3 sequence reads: CASSSTPQGASTGELFF. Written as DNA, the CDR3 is TGCGCCAGCAGCTCGACGCCTCAGGGGGCGAGTACCGGGGAGCTGTTTTTT.

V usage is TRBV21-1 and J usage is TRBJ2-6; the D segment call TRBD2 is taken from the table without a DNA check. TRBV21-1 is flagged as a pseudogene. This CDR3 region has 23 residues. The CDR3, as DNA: TGTGCCAGCAGCAAAGCGCTTTATAGGACTAGCGGGCCTCTGAGCTCTGGGGCCAACGTCCTGACTTTC. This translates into CASSKALYRTSGPLSSGANVLTF.

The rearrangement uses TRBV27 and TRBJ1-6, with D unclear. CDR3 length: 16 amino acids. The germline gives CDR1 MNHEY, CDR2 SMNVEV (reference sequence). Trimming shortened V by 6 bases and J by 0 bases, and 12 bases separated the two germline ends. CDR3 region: CASSHTGSSYNSPLHF. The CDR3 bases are TGTGCCAGCAGCCATACCGGGAGCTCCTATAATTCACCCCTCCACTTT.

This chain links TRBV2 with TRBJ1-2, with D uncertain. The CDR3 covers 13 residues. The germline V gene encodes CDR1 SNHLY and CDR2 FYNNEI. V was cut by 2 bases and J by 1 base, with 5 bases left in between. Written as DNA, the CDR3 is TGTGCCAGCAGTGAACTAGTTAACTATGGCTACACCTTC. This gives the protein CASSELVNYGYTF.

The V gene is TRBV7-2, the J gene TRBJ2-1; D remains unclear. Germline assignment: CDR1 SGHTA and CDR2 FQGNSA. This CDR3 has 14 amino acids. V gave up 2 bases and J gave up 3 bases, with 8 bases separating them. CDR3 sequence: CASSLKLFYNEQFF. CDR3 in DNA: TGTGCCAGCAGCTTAAAACTGTTCTACAATGAGCAGTTCTTC.

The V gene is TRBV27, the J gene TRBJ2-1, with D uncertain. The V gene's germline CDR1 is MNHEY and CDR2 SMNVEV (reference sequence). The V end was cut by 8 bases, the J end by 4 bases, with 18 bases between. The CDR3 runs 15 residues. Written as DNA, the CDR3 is TGTGCCAGCCAAGGATCCGGAGTAAGGTACAATGAGCAGTTCTTC. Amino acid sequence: CASQGSGVRYNEQFF.

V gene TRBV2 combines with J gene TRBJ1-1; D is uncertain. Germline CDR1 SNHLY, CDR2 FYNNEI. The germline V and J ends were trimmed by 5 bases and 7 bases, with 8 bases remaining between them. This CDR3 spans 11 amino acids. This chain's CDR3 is CASSISLEAFF. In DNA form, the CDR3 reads TGTGCCAGCAGTATATCTCTTGAAGCTTTCTTT.

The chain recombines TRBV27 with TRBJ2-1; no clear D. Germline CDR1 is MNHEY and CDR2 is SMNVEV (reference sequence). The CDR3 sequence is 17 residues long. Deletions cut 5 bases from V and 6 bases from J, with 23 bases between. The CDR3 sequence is CASSLRPEMVGLNEQFF. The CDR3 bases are TGTGCCAGCAGTCTCCGTCCCGAAATGGTCGGGCTCAATGAGCAGTTCTTC.

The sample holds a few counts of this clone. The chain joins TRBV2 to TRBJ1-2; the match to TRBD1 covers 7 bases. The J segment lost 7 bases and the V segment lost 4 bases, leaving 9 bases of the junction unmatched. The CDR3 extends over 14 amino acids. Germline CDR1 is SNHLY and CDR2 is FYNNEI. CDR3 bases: TGTGCCAGCAGTGTCGACAGGGAGGTGGGTGGCTACACCTTC. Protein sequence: CASSVDREVGGYTF.

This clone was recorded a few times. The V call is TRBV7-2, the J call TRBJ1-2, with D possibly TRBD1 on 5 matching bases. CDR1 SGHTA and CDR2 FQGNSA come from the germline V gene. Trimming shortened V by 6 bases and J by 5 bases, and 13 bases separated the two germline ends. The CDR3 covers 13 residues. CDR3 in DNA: TGTGCCAGCAGTGGACCCCGGACATATGGCTACACCTTC. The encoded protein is CASSGPRTYGYTF.

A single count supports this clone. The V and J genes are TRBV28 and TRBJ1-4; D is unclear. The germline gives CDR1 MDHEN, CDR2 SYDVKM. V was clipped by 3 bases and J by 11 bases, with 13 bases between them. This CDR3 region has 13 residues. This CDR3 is CASSLSGLVKLFF. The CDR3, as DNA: TGTGCCAGCAGTTTGTCAGGTTTGGTGAAACTGTTTTTT.

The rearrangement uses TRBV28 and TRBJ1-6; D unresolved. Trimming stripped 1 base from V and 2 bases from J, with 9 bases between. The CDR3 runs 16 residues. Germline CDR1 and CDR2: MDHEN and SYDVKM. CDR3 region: CASSLFGVPYNSPLHF. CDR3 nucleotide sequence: TGTGCCAGCAGTTTATTCGGGGTTCCCTATAATTCACCCCTCCACTTT.

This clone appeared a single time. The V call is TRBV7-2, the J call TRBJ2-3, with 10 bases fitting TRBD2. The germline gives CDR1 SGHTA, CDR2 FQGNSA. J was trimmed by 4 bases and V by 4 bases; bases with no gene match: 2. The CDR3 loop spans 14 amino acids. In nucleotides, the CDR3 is TGTGCCAGCAGCTCCGGGACTAGCGCAGATACGCAGTATTTT. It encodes CASSSGTSADTQYF.

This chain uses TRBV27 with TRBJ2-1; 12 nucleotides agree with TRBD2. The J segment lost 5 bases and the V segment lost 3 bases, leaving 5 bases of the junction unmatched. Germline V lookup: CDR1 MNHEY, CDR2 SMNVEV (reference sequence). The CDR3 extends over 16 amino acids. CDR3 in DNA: TGTGCCAGCAGTTTCCTCCGACTAGCGGGAGACAATGAGCAGTTCTTC. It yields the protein CASSFLRLAGDNEQFF.

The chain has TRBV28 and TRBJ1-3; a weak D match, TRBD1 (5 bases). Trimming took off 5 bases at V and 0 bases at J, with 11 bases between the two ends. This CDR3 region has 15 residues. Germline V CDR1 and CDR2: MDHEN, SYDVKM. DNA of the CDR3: TGTGCCAGCAGTCCCGGGGGGGTCTCTGGAAACACCATATATTTT. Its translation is CASSPGGVSGNTIYF.

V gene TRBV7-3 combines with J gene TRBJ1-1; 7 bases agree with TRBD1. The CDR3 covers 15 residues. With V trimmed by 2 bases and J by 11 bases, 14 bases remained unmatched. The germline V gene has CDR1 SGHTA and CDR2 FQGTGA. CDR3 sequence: CASSLAGGTGVGAFF. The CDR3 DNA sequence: TGTGCCAGCAGCTTAGCCGGGGGAACAGGGGTAGGTGCTTTCTTT.

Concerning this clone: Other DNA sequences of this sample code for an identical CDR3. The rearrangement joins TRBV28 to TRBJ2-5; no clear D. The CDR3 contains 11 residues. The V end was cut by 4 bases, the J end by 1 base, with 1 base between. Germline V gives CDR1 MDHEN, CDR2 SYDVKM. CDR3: CASSSQETQYF. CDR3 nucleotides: TGTGCCAGCAGTTCCCAAGAGACCCAGTACTTC.

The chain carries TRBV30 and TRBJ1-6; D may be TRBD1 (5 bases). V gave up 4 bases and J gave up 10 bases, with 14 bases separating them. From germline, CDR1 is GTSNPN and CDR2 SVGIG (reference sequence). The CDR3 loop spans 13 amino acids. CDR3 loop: CAWTGQAGSPLHF. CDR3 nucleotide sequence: TGTGCCTGGACGGGTCAGGCAGGGTCACCCCTCCACTTT.

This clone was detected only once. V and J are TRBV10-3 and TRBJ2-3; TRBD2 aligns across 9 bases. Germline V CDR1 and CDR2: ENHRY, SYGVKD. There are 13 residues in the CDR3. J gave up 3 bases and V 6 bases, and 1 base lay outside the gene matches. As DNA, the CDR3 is TGTGCCATCAGGGCGGGGGGGACAGATACGCAGTATTTT. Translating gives CAIRAGGTDTQYF.

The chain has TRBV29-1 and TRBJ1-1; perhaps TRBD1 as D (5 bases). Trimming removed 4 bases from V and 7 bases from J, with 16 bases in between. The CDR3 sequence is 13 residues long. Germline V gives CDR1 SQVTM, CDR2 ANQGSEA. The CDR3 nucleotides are TGCAGCGTTGGTTTTCAGGGAGGTGGTGAAGCTTTCTTT. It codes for CSVGFQGGGEAFF.

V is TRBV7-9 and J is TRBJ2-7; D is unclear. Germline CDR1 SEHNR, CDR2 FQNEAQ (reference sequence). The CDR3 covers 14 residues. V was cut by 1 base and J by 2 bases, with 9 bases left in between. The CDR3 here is CASSLVDGAYEQYF. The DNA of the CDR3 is TGTGCCAGCAGCTTAGTGGACGGAGCCTACGAGCAGTACTTC.

CDR3 loop: CASRPLRGWNTEAFF. Written as DNA, the CDR3 is TGTGCCAGCAGGCCACTCAGGGGTTGGAACACTGAAGCTTTCTTT. The rearrangement uses TRBV28 and TRBJ1-1; possible D gene TRBD1, 6 bases. CDR3 length: 15 residues. V lost 6 bases, J lost 1 base, and 15 bases lay in between. CDR1 is MDHEN and CDR2 is SYDVKM in the germline V gene.

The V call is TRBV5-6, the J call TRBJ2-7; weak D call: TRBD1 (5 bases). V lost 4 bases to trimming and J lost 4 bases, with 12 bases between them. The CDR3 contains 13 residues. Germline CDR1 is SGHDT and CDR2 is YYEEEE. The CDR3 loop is CASSLRGGYEQYF. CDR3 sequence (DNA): TGTGCCAGCAGCCTAAGGGGTGGATACGAGCAGTACTTC. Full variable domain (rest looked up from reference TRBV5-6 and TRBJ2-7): DAGVTQSPTHLIKTRGQQVTLRCSPKSGHDTVSWYQQALGQGPQFIFQYYEEEERQRGNFPDRFSGHQFPNYSSELNVNALLLGDSALYLCASSLRGGYEQYFGPGTRLTVT.

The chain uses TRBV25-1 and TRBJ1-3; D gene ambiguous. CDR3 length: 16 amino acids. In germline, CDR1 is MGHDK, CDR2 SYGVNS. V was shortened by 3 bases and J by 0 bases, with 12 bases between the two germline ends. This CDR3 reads CASSDQKPSSGNTIYF. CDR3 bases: TGTGCCAGCAGTGACCAGAAACCGAGCTCTGGAAACACCATATATTTT. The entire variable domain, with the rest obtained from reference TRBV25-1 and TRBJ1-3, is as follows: EADIYQTPRYLVIGTGKKITLECSQTMGHDKMYWYQQDPGMELHLIHYSYGVNSTEKGDLSSESTVSRIRTEHFPLTLESARPSHTSQYLCASSDQKPSSGNTIYFGEGSWLTVV.

The DNA for the CDR3 is TGTGCCACCAGCAGACCTCCTCGGGGTCAAGAGACCCAGTACTTC. Amino acids: CATSRPPRGQETQYF. V usage is TRBV15 and J usage is TRBJ2-5, with D perhaps TRBD2 (5 bases). The germline CDR1 and CDR2 sequences are LNHNV and YYDKDF (reference sequence). The CDR3 runs 15 residues. The V end was cut by 2 bases, the J end by 2 bases, with 12 bases between. Complete variable domain (other parts from reference TRBV15 and TRBJ2-5): DAMVIQNPRYQVTQFGKPVTLSCSQTLNHNVMYWYQQKSSQAPKLLFHYYDKDFNNEADTPDNFQSRRPNTSFCFLDIRSPGLGDTAMYLCATSRPPRGQETQYFGPGTRLLVL.

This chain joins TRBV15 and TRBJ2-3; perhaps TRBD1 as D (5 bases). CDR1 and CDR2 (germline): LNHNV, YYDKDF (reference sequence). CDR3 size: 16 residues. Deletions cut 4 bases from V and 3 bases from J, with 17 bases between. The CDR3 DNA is TGTGCCACCAGCACGCCCCGGAGACAGCAGACAGATACGCAGTATTTT. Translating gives CATSTPRRQQTDTQYF.

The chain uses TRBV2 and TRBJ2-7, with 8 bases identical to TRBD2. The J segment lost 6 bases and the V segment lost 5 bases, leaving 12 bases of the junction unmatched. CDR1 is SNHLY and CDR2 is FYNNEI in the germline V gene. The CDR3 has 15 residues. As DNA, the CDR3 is TGTGCCAGCAGTTTTATAGCGGGACCCGGTAGCGAGCAGTACTTC. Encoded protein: CASSFIAGPGSEQYF.